This is a list of T cell receptor beta chains from one sample in a study of T cells in Graves' hyperthyroidism and ophthalmopathy. TCRdb ran MiXCR on the multiplex PCR reads and lists one entry per CDR3 protein. Here the sample spans hundreds of thousands of distinct CDR3 sequences, about 35% being singletons. Sequenced: blood. The source is a middle-aged woman with Graves' hyperthyroidism. Each CDR3 is given with its conserved first and last residue. D genes are given only for firm matches. Expanded clones are given a class, and other clones once, few, many or no size at all.

v_call,clone_size,d_call,cdr3_aa
TRBV20-1,.,.,CSARNSRKDPNTIYF
TRBV19,.,TRBD1,CASSIAQGETYEQYF
TRBV2,few,.,CASRRRSSLETQYF
TRBV10-3,.,.,CAITDGQSKQFF
TRBV12-3/TRBV12-4,.,.,CASSFTGPSGNTIYF
TRBV29-1,.,.,CSVPGQNTEAFF
TRBV4-1,many,.,CASSQVGDISYEQYF
TRBV5-1,few,TRBD1,CASSPGGQSTEAFF
TRBV24-1,many,.,CATSDPKDSGANVLTF
TRBV5-1,.,.,CASSLERANSGANVLTF
TRBV20-1,many,.,CSAHPTGRNTEAFF
TRBV5-8,many,TRBD1,CASSADRGISNQPQHF
TRBV19,.,TRBD1,CASSIGTGFRTEAFF
TRBV7-2,many,.,CASRSAGVTEAFF